The 27 T cell receptor beta chains below all came from one sample that was sequenced in a study of vaccination effects on CD4 cells after COVID-19. Antigen-specific CD4+ T cells were expanded with viral peptide pools in the ViraFEST assay before sequencing. The culture ran for roughly ten days, and then CD4+ T cells were isolated. Subjects were given two BNT162b2 or mRNA-1273 vaccine doses. Some clones are missing from TCRdb's copy, which holds only in-frame ones; the method was immunoSEQ multiplex PCR. Of around 59,000 clones listed, under 80% are singletons. Their recognized antigens are unknown. The sequenced sample was CD4+ T cells from PBMCs cultured with HCoV-OC43 spike peptides, obtained after COVID-19 vaccination. Subset noted: HCoV-OC43 spike overlapping peptide pool stimulation. The receptor set was obtained from a human donor who received a COVID-19 vaccine.

The rearrangement uses TRBV24-1 and TRBJ2-2; D not resolved. The CDR3 runs to 15 residues. The V and J ends lost 3 bases and 1 base respectively, with 8 bases between them. In germline, CDR1 is KGHDR, CDR2 SFDVKD. The CDR3 protein is CATSDPKMNTGELFF. The CDR3 coding sequence is TGTGCCACCAGTGATCCAAAGATGAACACCGGGGAGCTGTTTTTT.

The CDR3 protein is CASSSLWDSSSGANVLTF. The CDR3 DNA sequence: TGTGCCAGTAGTAGTCTTTGGGACAGCAGCTCTGGGGCCAACGTCCTGACTTTC. J is TRBJ2-6 and V is TRBV19; 7 bases match TRBD1. V gave up 4 bases and J gave up 0 bases; unmatched junction bases: 9. CDR3 length: 18 amino acids. CDR1 LNHDA and CDR2 SQIVND come from the germline V gene (reference sequence).

This chain connects TRBV2 to TRBJ1-5; D is uncertain. Germline V lookup: CDR1 SNHLY, CDR2 FYNNEI. The CDR3 runs 13 residues. Trimming removed 1 base at V and 6 bases at J, with 7 bases between. The CDR3 spells CASSEDRVQPQHF. CDR3 DNA: TGTGCCAGCAGTGAAGATCGGGTTCAGCCCCAGCATTTT.

This rearrangement joins TRBV6-2 or TRBV6-3 to TRBJ2-7; D possibly matches TRBD1 or TRBD2 (5 bases each). V lost 6 bases, J lost 4 bases, and 16 bases lay in between. The CDR3 is 14 amino acids. The germline V gene encodes CDR1 MNHEY and CDR2 SVGEGT. The CDR3 is CASSNPGPLYEQYV. CDR3 DNA sequence: TGTGCCAGCAGCAACCCGGGACCGTTATACGAGCAGTACGTC.

This chain uses TRBV19 with TRBJ2-6; D ambiguous. This CDR3 is built from 16 residues. Trimming took off 3 bases at V and 2 bases at J, with 11 bases between the two ends. Germline CDR1 LNHDA, CDR2 SQIVND (reference sequence). CDR3 residues: CASSMWAPAGANVLTF. The CDR3 coding sequence is TGTGCCAGTAGTATGTGGGCCCCCGCTGGGGCCAACGTCCTGACTTTC. The full variable domain, completed using reference TRBV19 and TRBJ2-6, is DGGITQSPKYLFRKEGQNVTLSCEQNLNHDAMYWYRQDPGQGLRLIYYSQIVNDFQKGDIAEGYSVSREKKESFPLTVTSAQKNPTAFYLCASSMWAPAGANVLTFGAGSRLTVL.

Only a few counts were recorded for this clone. This chain connects TRBV6-5 to TRBJ1-3; 7 bases map to TRBD1. The CDR3 spans 15 residues. Germline-derived CDR1 and CDR2 are MNHEY and SVGAGI. J lost 4 bases, V lost 6 bases, and 9 bases had no gene match. The CDR3 region has the DNA TGTGCCAGCAGGCGGACCTGGGACAGAGGAAACACCATATATTTT. It yields the protein CASRRTWDRGNTIYF.

The chain is built from TRBV5-1 and TRBJ2-1; 7 bases map to TRBD2. The V gene end was trimmed by 0 bases and the J gene end by 4 bases; junction bases not matched to a gene: 10. This CDR3 region has 17 residues. Germline loops: CDR1 SGHRS, CDR2 YFSETQ. The CDR3 protein is CASSLGGGGRIYNEQFF. Here the CDR3 DNA reads TGCGCCAGCAGCTTGGGTGGCGGGGGACGGATTTACAATGAGCAGTTCTTC.

This clone appeared once. For the CDR3, the DNA is TGTGCCAGCTCCATCTTACAGGGGGCAAACGCAGATACGCAGTATTTT. It specifies CASSILQGANADTQYF. The V and J genes are TRBV18 and TRBJ2-3; 9 positions agree with TRBD1. From germline, CDR1 is KGHSH and CDR2 LQKENI. The V gene end was trimmed by 6 bases and the J gene end by 4 bases; junction bases not matched to a gene: 11. This CDR3 contains 16 residues.

The sample holds a few counts of this clone. CDR3 in amino acids: CASSDMTGGGGETQYF. CDR3 DNA sequence: TGTGCCAGCAGTGATATGACAGGGGGAGGAGGGGAGACCCAGTACTTC. The V gene is TRBV6-2 or TRBV6-3, the J gene TRBJ2-5; 9 nucleotides line up with TRBD1. Trimming at V came to 5 bases and at J to 5 bases, leaving 12 bases not matched to a gene. CDR3 length: 16 residues. Looked up from germline, CDR1 is MNHEY and CDR2 is SVGEGT.

V is TRBV7-2 and J is TRBJ2-1, with 8 bases lining up with TRBD2. The J segment lost 6 bases and the V segment lost 6 bases, leaving 7 bases of the junction unmatched. This CDR3 region has 14 residues. Germline V gene data show CDR1 as SGHTA and CDR2 as FQGNSA. The CDR3 sequence is CASSYAGGSNEQFF. The CDR3 nucleotides read TGTGCCAGCAGTTACGCGGGGGGTTCCAATGAGCAGTTCTTC.

This chain connects TRBV2 to TRBJ1-1; weak D call: TRBD1 (6 bases). The ends were cut back, 6 bases at V and 3 bases at J, with 14 bases in the middle. Per germline, CDR1 SNHLY and CDR2 FYNNEI. The CDR3 spans 14 residues. CDR3 nucleotide sequence: TGTGCCAGCAGCTACAGGGCCCAGGACACTGAAGCTTTCTTT. It yields the protein CASSYRAQDTEAFF.

The rearrangement joins TRBV5-8 to TRBJ1-2; D unresolved. V was shortened by 3 bases and J by 7 bases, with 13 bases between the two germline ends. The CDR3 covers 13 residues. The germline V gene has CDR1 SGHTS and CDR2 YDEGEE. DNA of the CDR3: TGTGCCAGCAGCTCCTACATACTCCGTGGCTACACCTTC. It is translated as CASSSYILRGYTF.

This chain joins TRBV7-9 and TRBJ1-1, with D unresolved. V was clipped by 3 bases and J by 1 base, with 6 bases between them. CDR1 and CDR2 from the germline V gene are SEHNR and FQNEAQ (reference sequence). The CDR3 contains 13 residues. CDR3 coding DNA: TGTGCCAGCAGCTTCGACGGGAACACTGAAGCTTTCTTT. It translates to CASSFDGNTEAFF.

This clone was detected only once. The CDR3 protein is CASGGGRGNYGYTF. CDR3 in DNA: TGCGCCAGCGGCGGAGGGCGAGGTAACTATGGCTACACCTTC. The rearrangement uses TRBV5-1 and TRBJ1-2; D gene ambiguous. V was cut by 7 bases and J by 1 base, with 14 bases left in between. From germline, CDR1 is SGHRS and CDR2 YFSETQ. This CDR3 has 14 amino acids.

The chain joins TRBV4-3 to TRBJ2-3; 8 bases are a match to TRBD2. The length of the CDR3 is 14 residues. Germline CDR1 and CDR2: LGHNA and YSLEER. V lost 3 bases, J lost 4 bases, and 3 bases stayed unmatched. CDR3 coding DNA: TGCGCCAGCAGCCAGGGACTAGTTGCAGATACGCAGTATTTT. Its translation: CASSQGLVADTQYF.

This clone appeared a few times. J is TRBJ1-3 and V is TRBV19, with no clear D. This CDR3 is built from 17 residues. Germline V lookup: CDR1 LNHDA, CDR2 SQIVND (reference sequence). The V end was cut by 1 base, the J end by 0 bases, with 13 bases between. The DNA for the CDR3 is TGTGCCAGTAGTATAGGATTTAGGACCCGCTCTGGAAACACCATATATTTT. Translating gives CASSIGFRTRSGNTIYF.

V gene TRBV4-1 combines with J gene TRBJ2-7, with D maybe TRBD1 (6 bases). CDR3 size: 13 residues. V was cut by 4 bases and J by 7 bases, with 14 bases left in between. From germline, CDR1 is MGHRA and CDR2 YSYEKL. CDR3 DNA sequence: TGCGCCAGCAGCCGGACCACAGGGCGAGAGCAGTACGTC. This gives the protein CASSRTTGREQYV.

This chain joins TRBV4-2 and TRBJ1-1; D remains unclear. This CDR3 is 13 amino acids long. In germline, CDR1 is LGHNA, CDR2 YNFKEQ. V lost 3 bases and J lost 1, with 6 bases in between. The CDR3 region is CASSQDWNTEAFF. The DNA for the CDR3 is TGTGCCAGCAGCCAGGATTGGAACACTGAAGCTTTCTTT.

The chain uses TRBV6-5 and TRBJ1-4, with D unresolved. The germline gives CDR1 MNHEY, CDR2 SVGAGI. There are 13 residues in the CDR3. V gave up 2 bases and J gave up 8 bases, with 9 bases separating them. The CDR3 sequence is CASSYTMGEKLFF. As DNA, the CDR3 is TGTGCCAGCAGTTACACGATGGGGGAAAAACTGTTTTTT.

The genes are TRBV27 and TRBJ1-6, with D unclear. The CDR3 is made up of 16 amino acids. Germline CDR1 reads MNHEY; CDR2 reads SMNVEV (reference sequence). V dropped 6 bases and J dropped 0 bases, with 12 bases sitting between them. The DNA of the CDR3 is TGTGCCAGCAGGCCCCTGACTAGCTCCTATAATTCACCCCTCCACTTT. This codes for CASRPLTSSYNSPLHF.

This sequence joins TRBV5-1 and TRBJ2-1; D could derive from TRBD1 or TRBD2 (5 bases each). The germline V gene encodes CDR1 SGHRS and CDR2 YFSETQ. Trimming pared 7 bases from V and 0 bases from J, leaving 17 bases between. The CDR3 is made up of 16 amino acids. CDR3 residues: CASFPGPSGSYNEQFF. Written as DNA, the CDR3 is TGCGCCAGCTTTCCGGGACCCTCTGGCTCCTACAATGAGCAGTTCTTC.

This clone appeared a few times. The V and J genes are TRBV19 and TRBJ1-5; D remains unclear. V was cut by 5 bases and J by 6 bases, with 17 bases left in between. The CDR3 totals 15 residues. Germline V gene data show CDR1 as LNHDA and CDR2 as SQIVND (reference sequence). The CDR3 nucleotides are TGTGCCAGTAGTCCCCAGTCCCCGAGTTTTCAGCCCCAGCATTTT. Protein product: CASSPQSPSFQPQHF. Variable domain in full (rest from reference TRBV19 and TRBJ1-5): DGGITQSPKYLFRKEGQNVTLSCEQNLNHDAMYWYRQDPGQGLRLIYYSQIVNDFQKGDIAEGYSVSREKKESFPLTVTSAQKNPTAFYLCASSPQSPSFQPQHFGDGTRLSIL.

The V call is TRBV9, the J call TRBJ2-1; unclear D gene. V was trimmed by 3 bases and J by 0 bases, leaving 19 bases between them. The CDR3 runs 18 residues. Germline V gene data show CDR1 as SGDLS and CDR2 as YYNGEE. The DNA of the CDR3 is TGTGCCAGCAGCGGCCGGACGAACCTTGGAAACTCCTACAATGAGCAGTTCTTC. This translates into CASSGRTNLGNSYNEQFF. The complete variable domain, with remaining parts taken from reference TRBV9 and TRBJ2-1, reads DSGVTQTPKHLITATGQRVTLRCSPRSGDLSVYWYQQSLDQGLQFLIQYYNGEERAKGNILERFSAQQFPDLHSELNLSSLELGDSALYFCASSGRTNLGNSYNEQFFGPGTRLTVL.

The chain employs TRBV5-1 and TRBJ2-5; D is unresolved. Germline V gives CDR1 SGHRS, CDR2 YFSETQ. This CDR3 region has 11 residues. V was shortened by 4 bases and J by 4 bases, with 5 bases between the two germline ends. The DNA of the CDR3 is TGCGCCAGCAGCGCGAGAGAGACCCAGTACTTC. Its translation: CASSARETQYF.

The V and J genes are TRBV5-1 and TRBJ2-3, with 8 bases matching TRBD2. Per germline, CDR1 SGHRS and CDR2 YFSETQ. V trimming: 4 bases; J trimming: 6 bases; junction bases outside the gene matches: 13. The CDR3 is 16 residues long. The CDR3 is CASSPGGTRLLDTQYF. Written as DNA, the CDR3 is TGCGCCAGCAGCCCGGGAGGGACTAGATTGTTGGATACGCAGTATTTT.

J is TRBJ2-3 and V is TRBV18; 8 bases align to TRBD1. V was pared by 4 bases and J by 3 bases, with 6 bases of the junction left unmatched. This CDR3 is built from 15 residues. Germline lookup yields CDR1 KGHSH and CDR2 LQKENI. In nucleotides, the CDR3 is TGTGCCAGCTCACTGGACAGGGTTACTACAGATACGCAGTATTTT. This gives the protein CASSLDRVTTDTQYF.

This chain connects TRBV4-3 to TRBJ1-2; the D gene is possibly TRBD1 (5 bases). The CDR3 totals 15 residues. V was pared by 5 bases and J by 2 bases, with 15 bases between. Germline loops: CDR1 LGHNA, CDR2 YSLEER. The CDR3 loop reads CASSGTLQENYGYTF. CDR3 in DNA: TGCGCCAGCAGCGGAACCTTACAGGAGAACTATGGCTACACCTTC.